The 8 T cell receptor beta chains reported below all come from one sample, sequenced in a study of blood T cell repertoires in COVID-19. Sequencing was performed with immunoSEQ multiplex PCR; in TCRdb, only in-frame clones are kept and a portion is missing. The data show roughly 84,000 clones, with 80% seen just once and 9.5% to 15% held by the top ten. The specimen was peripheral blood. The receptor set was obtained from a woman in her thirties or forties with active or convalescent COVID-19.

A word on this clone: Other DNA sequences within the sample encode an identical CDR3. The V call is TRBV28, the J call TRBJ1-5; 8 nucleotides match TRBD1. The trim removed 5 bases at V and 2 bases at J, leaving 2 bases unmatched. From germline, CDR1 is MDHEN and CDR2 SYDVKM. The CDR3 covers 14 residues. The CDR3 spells CASSGTGGNQPQHF. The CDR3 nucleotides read TGTGCCAGCAGTGGGACAGGCGGCAATCAGCCCCAGCATTTT. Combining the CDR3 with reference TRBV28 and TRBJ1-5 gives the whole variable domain DVKVTQSSRYLVKRTGEKVFLECVQDMDHENMFWYRQDPGLGLRLIYFSYDVKMKEKGDIPEGYSVSREKKERFSLILESASTNQTSMYLCASSGTGGNQPQHFGDGTRLSIL.

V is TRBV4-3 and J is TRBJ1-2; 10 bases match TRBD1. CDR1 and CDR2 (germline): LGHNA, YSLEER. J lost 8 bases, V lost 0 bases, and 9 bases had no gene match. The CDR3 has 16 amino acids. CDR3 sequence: CASSQDRDRGGMGYTF. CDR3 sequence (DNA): TGCGCCAGCAGCCAAGATAGGGACAGGGGTGGGATGGGCTACACCTTC.

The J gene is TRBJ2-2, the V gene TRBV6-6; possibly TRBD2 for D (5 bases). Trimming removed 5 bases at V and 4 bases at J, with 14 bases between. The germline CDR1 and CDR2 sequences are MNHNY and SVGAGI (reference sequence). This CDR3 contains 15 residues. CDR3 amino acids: CASSQSRTRTGELFF. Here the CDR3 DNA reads TGTGCCAGCAGTCAATCCCGGACTCGCACCGGGGAGCTGTTTTTT.

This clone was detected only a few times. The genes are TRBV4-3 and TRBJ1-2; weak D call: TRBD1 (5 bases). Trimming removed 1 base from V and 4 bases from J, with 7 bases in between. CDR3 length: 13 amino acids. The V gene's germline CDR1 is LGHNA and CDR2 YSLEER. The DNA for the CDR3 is TGCGCCAGCAGCCAAGGGACAACCTATGGCTACACCTTC. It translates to CASSQGTTYGYTF.

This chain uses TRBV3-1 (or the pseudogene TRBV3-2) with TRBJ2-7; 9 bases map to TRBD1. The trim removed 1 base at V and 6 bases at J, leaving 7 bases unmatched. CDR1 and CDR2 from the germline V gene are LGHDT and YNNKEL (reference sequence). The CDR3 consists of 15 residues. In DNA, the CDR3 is TGTGCCAGCAGCCAAGTTGGGACAGGGACCCTCGAGCAGTACTTC. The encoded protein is CASSQVGTGTLEQYF.

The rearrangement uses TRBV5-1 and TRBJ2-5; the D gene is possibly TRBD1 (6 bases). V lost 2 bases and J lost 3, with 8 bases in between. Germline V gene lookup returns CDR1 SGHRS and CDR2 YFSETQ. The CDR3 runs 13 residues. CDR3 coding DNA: TGCGCCAGCAGCTTTAACAGGGAAGAGACCCAGTACTTC. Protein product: CASSFNREETQYF.

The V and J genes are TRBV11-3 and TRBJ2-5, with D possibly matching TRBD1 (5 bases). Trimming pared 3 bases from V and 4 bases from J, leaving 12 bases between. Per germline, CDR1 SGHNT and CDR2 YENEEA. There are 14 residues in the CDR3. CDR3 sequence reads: CASSFKGWRETQYF. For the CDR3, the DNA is TGTGCCAGCAGCTTTAAGGGGTGGAGAGAGACCCAGTACTTC.

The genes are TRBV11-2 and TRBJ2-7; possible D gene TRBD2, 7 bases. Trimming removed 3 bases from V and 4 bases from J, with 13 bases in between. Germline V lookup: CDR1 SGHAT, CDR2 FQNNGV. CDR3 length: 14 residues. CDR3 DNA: TGTGCCAGCAGCTTGGGGGGGGCTCTTTACGAGCAGTACTTC. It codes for CASSLGGALYEQYF.